The 31 T cell receptor beta chains listed next were all sequenced from one sample in a study of T cells in tuberculosis. Time point noted: new active TB diagnosis, blood taken before or within 7 days of starting treatment. Assay used: immunoSEQ multiplex PCR; TCRdb lists only in-frame clones, some missing. The sample has around 33,000 clones, around 92% seen once. The sequencing here drew on PBMCs, taken at tuberculosis diagnosis. The receptor source for this set is an adult with tuberculosis. Some clones in this sample may be carry-over from other donors' samples.

The rearrangement links TRBV19 to TRBJ2-2, with TRBD1 matching 9 bases. V dropped 2 bases and J dropped 7; count of bases not matched to a gene: 5. CDR3 length: 15 residues. Germline V gives CDR1 LNHDA, CDR2 SQIVND (reference sequence). Here the CDR3 reads CASSIWTGDLGELFF. CDR3 coding DNA: TGTGCCAGTAGTATATGGACAGGGGATCTCGGGGAGCTGTTTTTT.

This chain joins TRBV19 and TRBJ1-5; D gene ambiguous. V lost 3 bases and J lost 4, with 7 bases in between. From germline, CDR1 is LNHDA and CDR2 SQIVND (reference sequence). The CDR3 covers 13 residues. In DNA form, the CDR3 reads TGTGCCAGTAGTATTGGAGGGAATCAGCCCCAGCATTTT. The encoded protein is CASSIGGNQPQHF.

This clone was seen only once. V gene TRBV5-6 combines with J gene TRBJ2-7; possible D gene TRBD1, 6 bases. The V end was cut by 4 bases, the J end by 3 bases, with 17 bases between. This CDR3 has 15 amino acids. From germline, CDR1 is SGHDT and CDR2 YYEEEE. This chain's CDR3 is CASSDERQGLYEQYF. CDR3 nucleotides: TGTGCCAGCAGCGATGAGCGGCAGGGGCTCTACGAGCAGTACTTC. Drawing the rest from reference TRBV5-6 and TRBJ2-7, the complete variable domain is DAGVTQSPTHLIKTRGQQVTLRCSPKSGHDTVSWYQQALGQGPQFIFQYYEEEERQRGNFPDRFSGHQFPNYSSELNVNALLLGDSALYLCASSDERQGLYEQYFGPGTRLTVT.

The chain carries TRBV6-5 and TRBJ1-1, with TRBD1 identical over 10 bases. This CDR3 is built from 13 residues. V was clipped by 6 bases and J by 4 bases; unmatched bases: 2. CDR1 is MNHEY, CDR2 SVGAGI, per germline. Here the CDR3 reads CASSRTGGTEAFF. The CDR3 DNA follows: TGTGCCAGCAGCAGGACAGGGGGCACTGAAGCTTTCTTT.

This rearrangement joins TRBV29-1 to TRBJ1-2, with 8 bases lining up with TRBD1. CDR1 is SQVTM, CDR2 ANQGSEA, per germline. This CDR3 has 11 amino acids. V was pared by 7 bases and J by 8 bases, with 6 bases of the junction left unmatched. CDR3 amino acids: CSAGTGVGYTF. The DNA for the CDR3 is TGCAGCGCCGGGACAGGTGTAGGCTACACCTTC.

The genes are TRBV30 and TRBJ1-2; 7 bases are a match to TRBD1. The CDR3 is 12 residues long. After removal of 4 bases from V and 8 bases from J, the junction contained 7 bases not matched to a gene. Germline-derived CDR1 and CDR2 are GTSNPN and SVGIG (reference sequence). The CDR3 spells CAWNRDSGGYTF. CDR3 sequence (DNA): TGTGCCTGGAATAGGGACAGCGGCGGCTACACCTTC.

J is TRBJ1-5 and V is TRBV21-1; the table calls TRBD1, which could not be checked here. TRBV21-1 is flagged as a pseudogene. This CDR3 spans 17 amino acids. CDR3: CASRGARDRASNQPQHF. CDR3 DNA: TGTGCCAGCAGGGGGGCTCGCGACAGGGCTAGCAATCAGCCCCAGCATTTT.

V is TRBV25-1 and J is TRBJ2-2, with 8 positions matching TRBD1. The V and J ends lost 7 bases and 7 bases, in that order; junction bases with no gene match: 8. CDR1 and CDR2 (germline): MGHDK, SYGVNS. CDR3 size: 14 residues. This chain's CDR3 is CASKNQGAGGELFF. CDR3 sequence (DNA): TGTGCCAGCAAGAATCAGGGGGCGGGCGGGGAGCTGTTTTTT. The variable domain in full, completed from reference TRBV25-1 and TRBJ2-2, reads EADIYQTPRYLVIGTGKKITLECSQTMGHDKMYWYQQDPGMELHLIHYSYGVNSTEKGDLSSESTVSRIRTEHFPLTLESARPSHTSQYLCASKNQGAGGELFFGEGSRLTVL.

V is TRBV19 and J is TRBJ2-7; TRBD2 matches 8 bases. Germline V gene data show CDR1 as LNHDA and CDR2 as SQIVND (reference sequence). The V gene end was trimmed by 3 bases and the J gene end by 0 bases; junction bases not matched to a gene: 7. The length of the CDR3 is 16 residues. The CDR3 DNA sequence: TGTGCCAGTAGTATCATTGGGACTAGTATCTCCTACGAGCAGTACTTC. Translating gives CASSIIGTSISYEQYF. Full variable domain (rest looked up from reference TRBV19 and TRBJ2-7): DGGITQSPKYLFRKEGQNVTLSCEQNLNHDAMYWYRQDPGQGLRLIYYSQIVNDFQKGDIAEGYSVSREKKESFPLTVTSAQKNPTAFYLCASSIIGTSISYEQYFGPGTRLTVT.

The V call is TRBV5-6, the J call TRBJ2-5, with 10 positions matching TRBD2. The germline CDR1 and CDR2 sequences are SGHDT and YYEEEE. The CDR3 covers 15 residues. V was clipped by 4 bases and J by 2 bases; unmatched bases: 5. CDR3: CASSGTSVGQETQYF. Here the CDR3 DNA reads TGTGCCAGCAGCGGGACTAGCGTCGGGCAAGAGACCCAGTACTTC.

This chain uses TRBV18 with TRBJ1-5, with 9 bases aligning to TRBD1. The V gene end was trimmed by 3 bases and the J gene end by 7 bases; junction bases not matched to a gene: 4. CDR1 is KGHSH, CDR2 LQKENI, per germline. There are 14 residues in the CDR3. In nucleotides, the CDR3 is TGTGCCAGCTCACCGGGACAGGGTTGGCAGCCCCAGCATTTT. Protein: CASSPGQGWQPQHF.

This chain uses TRBV7-7 with TRBJ2-2, with unresolved D. Trimming shortened V by 4 bases and J by 6 bases, and 9 bases separated the two germline ends. This CDR3 has 13 amino acids. In germline, CDR1 is SSHAT, CDR2 FNYEAQ (reference sequence). CDR3: CASSYTGAGELFF. The DNA of the CDR3 is TGTGCCAGCAGCTATACCGGTGCCGGGGAGCTGTTTTTT.

This clone has a single count. The CDR3 reads CASSQSTGSPGSYNSPLHF. DNA of the CDR3: TGCGCCAGCAGCCAATCGACAGGCTCCCCGGGTTCCTATAATTCACCCCTCCACTTT. This chain connects TRBV4-1 to TRBJ1-6; weak D call: TRBD1 (6 bases). The CDR3 extends over 19 amino acids. Trimming stripped 2 bases from V and 1 base from J, with 18 bases between. Germline V gene lookup returns CDR1 MGHRA and CDR2 YSYEKL.

The V gene is TRBV7-6, the J gene TRBJ2-5, with a tentative D call TRBD1 (6 bases). V was clipped by 5 bases and J by 2 bases, with 21 bases between them. Germline CDR1 SGHVS, CDR2 FNYEAQ. The CDR3 has 17 amino acids. The CDR3, as DNA: TGTGCCAGCAGCCCCGAGGTTGGGGGACATCCACAAGAGACCCAGTACTTC. It codes for CASSPEVGGHPQETQYF.

This clone was seen only a few times. This rearrangement joins TRBV5-1 to TRBJ1-5; TRBD1 is a possible D gene (6 bases). The CDR3 has 13 amino acids. Trimming removed 5 bases at V and 7 bases at J, with 13 bases between. The germline gives CDR1 SGHRS, CDR2 YFSETQ. The CDR3 DNA reads TGCGCCAGCAGTACAGGGACCGGGCAGCCCCAGCATTTT. This sequence encodes CASSTGTGQPQHF.

V usage is TRBV19 and J usage is TRBJ1-2; 10 bases map to TRBD1. In germline, CDR1 is LNHDA, CDR2 SQIVND (reference sequence). The length of the CDR3 is 18 residues. V lost 7 bases, J lost 7 bases, and 21 bases stayed unmatched. CDR3 amino acids: CASTTLRDRGGVRSGYTF. The CDR3 DNA reads as TGTGCCAGTACCACCTTAAGGGACAGGGGAGGTGTACGGAGTGGCTACACCTTC.

The chain has TRBV19 and TRBJ2-3, with 7 bases that match TRBD1. The V segment lost 4 bases and the J segment 1 base; nucleotides outside the gene matches: 8. In germline, CDR1 is LNHDA, CDR2 SQIVND (reference sequence). This CDR3 has 16 residues. Written as DNA, the CDR3 is TGTGCCAGTAGTACGGGGACAGATATAGGCACAGATACGCAGTATTTT. It translates to CASSTGTDIGTDTQYF.

This sequence joins TRBV6-5 and TRBJ1-4, with TRBD1 identical over 9 bases. This CDR3 is 15 amino acids long. Germline V CDR1 and CDR2: MNHEY, SVGAGI. Trimming removed 5 bases from V and 4 bases from J; junction bases left unmatched: 5. CDR3 bases: TGTGCCAGCAGTCCCCGGACAGGGGTTAATGAAAAACTGTTTTTT. Translation gives CASSPRTGVNEKLFF.

The rearrangement joins TRBV14 to TRBJ1-6; D possibly corresponds to TRBD1 (6 bases). The germline CDR1 and CDR2 sequences are SGHDN and FVKESK. Trimming took 4 bases from V and 8 from J, leaving 9 bases between them. The CDR3 runs to 13 residues. As DNA, the CDR3 is TGTGCCAGCAGCCCCCGGACAGATTCACCCCTCCACTTT. This sequence encodes CASSPRTDSPLHF. Together with reference TRBV14 and TRBJ1-6, the CDR3 gives the full variable domain: EAGVTQFPSHSVIEKGQTVTLRCDPISGHDNLYWYRRVMGKEIKFLLHFVKESKQDESGMPNNRFLAERTGGTYSTLKVQPAELEDSGVYFCASSPRTDSPLHFGNGTRLTVT.

The chain links TRBV7-9 to TRBJ1-2; 8 bases fit TRBD1. V lost 4 bases, J lost 1 base, and 2 bases stayed unmatched. This CDR3 has 14 amino acids. The germline V gene has CDR1 SEHNR and CDR2 FQNEAQ (reference sequence). In DNA, the CDR3 is TGTGCCAGCAGCTACAGGGGGAGTAACTATGGCTACACCTTC. Its protein product is CASSYRGSNYGYTF.

The J gene is TRBJ2-3, the V gene TRBV4-1, with 7 bases fitting TRBD2. Trimming at V came to 6 bases and at J to 10 bases, leaving 4 bases not matched to a gene. Per the germline V gene, CDR1 is MGHRA and CDR2 is YSYEKL. The CDR3 is made up of 11 amino acids. CDR3 residues: CASSGLAAQYF. The CDR3 nucleotides are TGCGCCAGCAGTGGGCTAGCGGCGCAGTATTTT.

The J gene is TRBJ1-1, the V gene TRBV18; 8 bases are a match to TRBD1. CDR1 is KGHSH, CDR2 LQKENI, per germline. CDR3 length: 12 amino acids. Unmatched junction bases numbered 1, after V lost 4 bases and J lost 6 bases. The CDR3 is CASSLDRAEAFF. CDR3 sequence (DNA): TGTGCCAGCTCACTGGACAGGGCTGAAGCTTTCTTT.

V usage is TRBV10-3 and J usage is TRBJ1-4; TRBD1 matches 9 bases. The germline gives CDR1 ENHRY, CDR2 SYGVKD. V dropped 8 bases and J dropped 4; count of bases not matched to a gene: 2. This CDR3 has 13 amino acids. The CDR3 reads CAIGQGSNEKLFF. DNA for the CDR3: TGTGCCATCGGACAGGGGAGTAATGAAAAACTGTTTTTT.

V and J are TRBV7-6 and TRBJ2-3, with D perhaps TRBD1 (5 bases). The CDR3 runs 15 residues. The ends were cut back, 2 bases at V and 0 bases at J, with 9 bases in the middle. Germline loops: CDR1 SGHVS, CDR2 FNYEAQ. The CDR3: CASSLRTQSTDTQYF. The CDR3 DNA is TGTGCCAGCAGCTTAAGGACACAAAGCACAGATACGCAGTATTTT.

The rearrangement links TRBV4-2 to TRBJ2-1; no clear D. This CDR3 has 15 amino acids. The V gene lost 1 base and the J gene lost 6 bases, with 13 bases spanning the gap. Germline CDR1 LGHNA, CDR2 YNFKEQ. CDR3 residues: CASSQVDGEINEQFF. CDR3 nucleotides: TGTGCCAGCAGCCAAGTAGATGGAGAAATCAATGAGCAGTTCTTC.

The CDR3 spells CASSAGLAKNIQYF. Written as DNA, the CDR3 is TGTGCCAGCAGCGCAGGCCTAGCCAAAAACATTCAGTACTTC. This chain joins TRBV9 and TRBJ2-4, with unresolved D. V lost 3 bases and J 0 bases, leaving 7 bases between the germline ends. The CDR3 has 14 amino acids. CDR1 SGDLS and CDR2 YYNGEE come from the germline V gene.

The V and J genes are TRBV2 and TRBJ1-6; 8 bases match TRBD1. The CDR3 length is 13 residues. Looked up from germline, CDR1 is SNHLY and CDR2 is FYNNEI. The V and J ends lost 8 bases and 9 bases, in that order; junction bases with no gene match: 6. The CDR3 bases are TGTGCCAGCCGGACAGGGTTAGGTTCACCCCTCCACTTT. Protein product: CASRTGLGSPLHF.

V and J are TRBV19 and TRBJ1-1, with D tentatively TRBD1 (6 bases). Germline CDR1 and CDR2: LNHDA and SQIVND (reference sequence). This CDR3 spans 16 amino acids. V gave up 7 bases and J gave up 4 bases, with 22 bases separating them. The CDR3 DNA sequence: TGTGCCAGTATCCCGGCCAGGGGAACTGTGGGCACTGAAGCTTTCTTT. Residues: CASIPARGTVGTEAFF.

The chain recombines TRBV10-3 with TRBJ1-3, with TRBD1 identical over 7 bases. There are 13 residues in the CDR3. The V segment lost 5 bases and the J segment 2 bases; nucleotides outside the gene matches: 0. CDR1 ENHRY and CDR2 SYGVKD come from the germline V gene. The CDR3 sequence is CAISQGAGNTIYF. The CDR3 bases are TGTGCCATCAGTCAGGGGGCTGGAAACACCATATATTTT.

This chain connects TRBV5-1 to TRBJ1-1; possibly TRBD1 for D (5 bases). With 1 base removed from V and 1 base from J, the gap between germline ends came to 14 bases. CDR1 and CDR2 (germline): SGHRS, YFSETQ. This CDR3 has 16 residues. CDR3 loop: CASSLTGVSQNTEAFF. The DNA for the CDR3 is TGCGCCAGCAGCTTGACAGGAGTGAGCCAGAACACTGAAGCTTTCTTT.

V gene TRBV30 combines with J gene TRBJ1-5, with 7 bases fitting TRBD1. The CDR3 contains 15 residues. CDR1 is GTSNPN and CDR2 is SVGIG in the germline V gene (reference sequence). V trimming: 5 bases; J trimming: 0 bases; junction bases outside the gene matches: 7. CDR3 sequence: CAWAGGGYSNQPQHF. The DNA for the CDR3 is TGTGCCTGGGCGGGAGGGGGCTATAGCAATCAGCCCCAGCATTTT. Looking up the rest from reference TRBV30 and TRBJ1-5 gives the full variable domain: SQTIHQWPATLVQPVGSPLSLECTVEGTSNPNLYWYRQAAGRGLQLLFYSVGIGQISSEVPQNLSASRPQDRQFILSSKKLLLSDSGFYLCAWAGGGYSNQPQHFGDGTRLSIL.